This TCR beta chain was found in a study of TIL therapy for anti-PD-1-resistant metastatic lung cancer. This was the immunoSEQ v3 assay. This table comes from immunoSEQ multiplex PCR, and its TCRdb copy is limited to in-frame clones, with some not included. Among roughly 54,000 clones listed, roughly 84% were seen once. Time point reported: pre-treatment sample, taken before nivolumab and TIL therapy. Adults with stage 4 NSCLC were enrolled in a phase I trial. The CDR3 consists of 15 residues. The germline V and J ends were trimmed by 6 bases and 3 bases, with 12 bases remaining between them. Germline V CDR1 and CDR2: MNHEY, SVGAGI.

The TCR sequence derives from a person aged 25-80 years with non-small cell lung cancer. Sequenced material: blood, taken at baseline. The genes are TRBV6-5 and TRBJ1-6; D gene unclear. The CDR3 DNA sequence: TGTGCCAGCAGGGACGCGGGGTACTATAATTCACCCCTCCACTTT. Its protein is CASRDAGYYNSPLHF.